This TCR beta chain was captured by sequencing in a study of PD-1 blockade in classical Hodgkin lymphoma. Using immunoSEQ multiplex PCR, the repertoire was profiled, and TCRdb retains in-frame clones only, with some absent. The sample shows approximately 36,000 clones, approximately 69% of them seen only once. The germline V gene has CDR1 SGHTA and CDR2 FQGTGA. The V and J ends lost 5 bases and 8 bases respectively, with 17 bases between them. This CDR3 comprises 14 residues. All the patients suffered relapse after autologous stem cell transplantation, and brentuximab vedotin exposure differed. This clonotype was obtained from a human donor with classical Hodgkin lymphoma. This chain links TRBV7-3 with TRBJ2-3; D gene ambiguous. The sample here was peripheral blood mononuclear cells (PBMCs), taken before the second cycle of nivolumab. The CDR3 nucleotides are TGTGCCAGCAGCGTCGGGTTTGGGTCAGGTACGCAGTATTTT. It yields the protein CASSVGFGSGTQYF.